These 22 T cell receptor beta chains were all obtained from the same sample, sequenced in a study of blood T cell repertoires in COVID-19. Clones were read by immunoSEQ multiplex PCR, and TCRdb kept only the in-frame ones, dropping some. The sample comprises more than 70,000 clones, under 85% of which are singletons, and about 9.9% rests with the top ten. Specimen: peripheral blood. Source of these receptors: a human donor in a cohort sampled during active COVID-19.

The rearrangement uses TRBV7-9 and TRBJ1-2; TRBD1 matches 8 bases. The CDR3 is made up of 14 amino acids. Germline assignment: CDR1 SEHNR and CDR2 FQNEAQ (reference sequence). J gave up 8 bases and V 3 bases, and 8 bases lay outside the gene matches. CDR3 protein: CASSLAGGVYGYTF. CDR3 sequence (DNA): TGTGCCAGCAGCTTGGCAGGGGGCGTTTACGGCTACACCTTC.

This clone has a single count. The chain recombines TRBV29-1 with TRBJ1-4; TRBD1 aligns across 9 bases. Germline V CDR1 and CDR2: SQVTM, ANQGSEA. The V segment lost 3 bases and the J segment 6 bases; nucleotides outside the gene matches: 5. The CDR3 covers 14 residues. The chain's CDR3 is CSVDAGQGDEKLFF. The CDR3 nucleotides read TGCAGCGTTGATGCGGGACAGGGTGATGAAAAACTGTTTTTT. Full variable domain (rest looked up from reference TRBV29-1 and TRBJ1-4): SAVISQKPSRDICQRGTSLTIQCQVDSQVTMMFWYRQQPGQSLTLIATANQGSEATYESGFVIDKFPISRPNLTFSTLTVSNMSPEDSSIYLCSVDAGQGDEKLFFGSGTQLSVL.

The chain combines TRBV3-1 (or the pseudogene TRBV3-2) with TRBJ2-6; no reliable D call. Germline loops: CDR1 LGHDT, CDR2 YNNKEL (reference sequence). The length of the CDR3 is 14 residues. V was shortened by 4 bases and J by 2 bases, with 6 bases between the two germline ends. CDR3: CASSLRPGANVLTF. The CDR3 DNA is TGTGCCAGCAGCCTGAGGCCTGGGGCCAACGTCCTGACTTTC.

This clone was seen a few times. The chain has TRBV2 and TRBJ1-1, with D hard to call. Germline CDR1 and CDR2: SNHLY and FYNNEI. The V and J ends lost 2 bases and 1 base respectively, with 8 bases between them. The CDR3 sequence is 14 residues long. In DNA, the CDR3 is TGTGCCAGCAGTGAAAGCGCCCGGAACACTGAAGCTTTCTTT. This codes for CASSESARNTEAFF.

V is TRBV3-1 (or the pseudogene TRBV3-2) and J is TRBJ2-7; no definite D call. The CDR3 consists of 11 residues. The germline V gene encodes CDR1 LGHDT and CDR2 YNNKEL (reference sequence). V was shortened by 3 bases and J by 4 bases, with 4 bases between the two germline ends. This CDR3 is CASSQYYEQYF. The CDR3 bases are TGTGCCAGCAGCCAGTATTACGAGCAGTACTTC.

The CDR3 nucleotides are TGTGCCAGCAGCGTAACGGGACAGCCCATCGAGCAGTACTTC. This gives the protein CASSVTGQPIEQYF. The rearrangement uses TRBV9 and TRBJ2-7; 7 bases line up with TRBD1. CDR3 size: 14 residues. J lost 6 bases, V lost 1 base, and 7 bases had no gene match. Per the germline V gene, CDR1 is SGDLS and CDR2 is YYNGEE.

The chain employs TRBV5-1 and TRBJ1-6; D remains unclear. V dropped 1 base and J dropped 7 bases, with 12 bases sitting between them. CDR1 SGHRS and CDR2 YFSETQ come from the germline V gene. The CDR3 totals 15 residues. CDR3 DNA: TGCGCCAGCAGCTTGTTCCGGGGTAGCAATTCACCCCTCCACTTT. This codes for CASSLFRGSNSPLHF.

The sample holds one count of this clone. The CDR3 DNA sequence: TGTGCCAGCAACCCCGGACAGCCAGAAGAGACCCAGTACTTC. This codes for CASNPGQPEETQYF. This chain uses TRBV28 with TRBJ2-5; possibly TRBD1 for D (6 bases). The CDR3 covers 14 residues. The germline CDR1 and CDR2 sequences are MDHEN and SYDVKM. Trimming took 7 bases from V and 3 from J, leaving 15 bases between them.

This chain joins TRBV29-1 and TRBJ1-1; no reliable D call. Germline CDR1 is SQVTM and CDR2 is ANQGSEA. V lost 4 bases, J lost 4 bases, and 13 bases lay in between. The CDR3 has 13 residues. The CDR3 loop reads CSVARPRGTEAFF. The CDR3 DNA is TGCAGCGTTGCCAGGCCCCGGGGCACTGAAGCTTTCTTT. Using reference TRBV29-1 and TRBJ1-1 for the parts outside the CDR3, the full variable domain is SAVISQKPSRDICQRGTSLTIQCQVDSQVTMMFWYRQQPGQSLTLIATANQGSEATYESGFVIDKFPISRPNLTFSTLTVSNMSPEDSSIYLCSVARPRGTEAFFGQGTRLTVV.

The chain's CDR3 is CASSETGRQYF. CDR3 coding DNA: TGTGCCAGCAGTGAGACAGGGCGTCAGTACTTC. The rearrangement uses TRBV6-2 or TRBV6-3 and TRBJ2-5, with 7 bases aligning to TRBD1. J gave up 11 bases and V 5 bases, and 5 bases lay outside the gene matches. This CDR3 is 11 amino acids long. Germline CDR1 and CDR2: MNHEY and SVGEGT.

This clone turned up a few times. The V call is TRBV30, the J call TRBJ2-6, with D tentatively TRBD1 (5 bases). V was cut by 0 bases and J by 2 bases, with 11 bases left in between. The V gene's germline CDR1 is GTSNPN and CDR2 SVGIG (reference sequence). The CDR3 runs to 16 residues. CDR3 region: CAWSVHPGTGANVLTF. The CDR3 DNA sequence: TGTGCCTGGAGTGTACATCCAGGGACTGGGGCCAACGTCCTGACTTTC.

The V gene is TRBV3-1 (or the pseudogene TRBV3-2), the J gene TRBJ2-5, with 9 bases identical to TRBD1. Germline CDR1 reads LGHDT; CDR2 reads YNNKEL (reference sequence). CDR3 length: 13 residues. Trimming at V came to 4 bases and at J to 5 bases, leaving 2 bases not matched to a gene. The CDR3 loop is CASSRQGVETQYF. Written as DNA, the CDR3 is TGTGCCAGCAGCCGACAGGGGGTTGAGACCCAGTACTTC.

The chain employs TRBV7-2 and TRBJ1-2; D perhaps matches TRBD1 (5 bases). V was trimmed by 5 bases and J by 5 bases, leaving 18 bases between them. The germline gives CDR1 SGHTA, CDR2 FQGNSA. The CDR3 spans 15 residues. CDR3 protein: CASSLRRDGAYGYTF. Written as DNA, the CDR3 is TGTGCCAGCAGCCTGCGGCGGGACGGAGCGTATGGCTACACCTTC.

This chain links TRBV6-5 with TRBJ2-1, with 8 bases identical to TRBD1. This CDR3 is built from 14 residues. Germline V CDR1 and CDR2: MNHEY, SVGAGI. V lost 6 bases to trimming and J lost 3 bases; unmatched junction nucleotides: 4. CDR3 region: CASRPGQDYNEQFF. The DNA for the CDR3 is TGTGCCAGCAGACCGGGACAGGACTACAATGAGCAGTTCTTC.

J is TRBJ1-5 and V is TRBV7-8, with a possible D match to TRBD1 (5 bases). V shed 1 base and J shed 1 base, with 17 bases lying between them. Germline values: CDR1 SGHVS, CDR2 FQNEAQ. This CDR3 is built from 18 residues. The CDR3 reads CASSLGSAGPLSNQPQHF. As DNA, the CDR3 is TGTGCCAGCAGCTTAGGGTCGGCGGGGCCGCTCAGCAATCAGCCCCAGCATTTT.

The J gene is TRBJ2-7, the V gene TRBV6-5; 8 bases match TRBD2. This CDR3 region has 14 residues. V shed 7 bases and J 3 bases; nucleotides not matched to a gene: 8. Germline CDR1 and CDR2: MNHEY and SVGAGI. CDR3 in amino acids: CASIPAGLGYEQYF. The CDR3 nucleotides read TGTGCCAGCATCCCTGCGGGACTAGGCTACGAGCAGTACTTC.

The chain has TRBV9 and TRBJ1-6; D is uncertain. V was clipped by 0 bases and J by 7 bases, with 8 bases between them. The CDR3 runs to 14 residues. From germline, CDR1 is SGDLS and CDR2 YYNGEE. CDR3 sequence (DNA): TGTGCCAGCAGCGTAGGGCCGGGGAATTCACCCCTCCACTTT. It yields the protein CASSVGPGNSPLHF.

This clone has just one count. The chain combines TRBV6-5 with TRBJ1-2; D possibly corresponds to TRBD1 (6 bases). The CDR3 runs 13 residues. V lost 2 bases to trimming and J lost 8 bases, with 12 bases between them. Germline assignment: CDR1 MNHEY and CDR2 SVGAGI. CDR3 amino acids: CASSYTQGLGYTF. Written as DNA, the CDR3 is TGTGCCAGCAGTTACACACAGGGACTAGGCTACACCTTC.

V and J are TRBV12-5 and TRBJ1-2, with D uncertain. Trimming left V 1 base short and J 4 bases short, with 16 bases between. Germline CDR1 and CDR2: LGHNT and FRNRAP. CDR3 length equals 16 residues. The CDR3 region is CASGLAAGVGTYGYTF. Written as DNA, the CDR3 is TGTGCTAGTGGTTTGGCGGCGGGAGTGGGAACCTATGGCTACACCTTC.

This rearrangement joins TRBV7-6 to TRBJ2-7, with a tentative D call TRBD2 (5 bases). V was cut by 2 bases and J by 4 bases, with 9 bases left in between. There are 13 residues in the CDR3. CDR1 is SGHVS, CDR2 FNYEAQ, per germline. The CDR3 DNA sequence: TGTGCCAGCAGCTTATCGGGGATTTACGAGCAGTACTTC. Protein sequence: CASSLSGIYEQYF.

This clone was counted once. The V and J genes are TRBV7-8 and TRBJ2-2; TRBD2 aligns across 7 bases. With 3 bases clipped from V and 6 bases from J, the junction kept 10 bases outside the gene matches. This CDR3 has 16 residues. Looked up from germline, CDR1 is SGHVS and CDR2 is FQNEAQ. The CDR3 here is CASSFGDYLHAGELFF. Here the CDR3 DNA reads TGTGCCAGCAGCTTCGGGGACTACCTCCACGCCGGGGAGCTGTTTTTT.

V is TRBV25-1 and J is TRBJ2-1, with TRBD2 matching 9 bases. Germline CDR1 reads MGHDK; CDR2 reads SYGVNS. The CDR3 spans 15 residues. Unmatched junction bases numbered 5, after V lost 3 bases and J lost 5 bases. CDR3 in DNA: TGTGCCAGCAGTGACGGAGCTAGCGGGAACAATGAGCAGTTCTTC. It yields the protein CASSDGASGNNEQFF.